This entry lists 11 T cell receptor beta chains sequenced from one sample in a study of blood T cell repertoires in COVID-19 (dated by TCRdb to about 2020). Libraries came from the immunoSEQ multiplex PCR assay. Imported from immuneACCESS, the table was reduced by TCRdb to in-frame sequences with V and J called. These copies leave out some clones; in studies compared against another copy, an unresolved V gene accounts for under half, and the cause of the remainder is not known. The sample table contains about 61,000 clones; only one count was recorded for 60% to 80% of them. The leading ten clones occupy about a fifth of the sample. Sequencing was performed on peripheral blood. Every receptor here comes from an elderly man with active or convalescent COVID-19.

This clone was picked up a small number of times. The chain employs TRBV7-9 and TRBJ1-2; TRBD1 agrees at 7 bases. The germline CDR1 and CDR2 sequences are SEHNR and FQNEAQ (reference sequence). The CDR3 length is 14 residues. J was trimmed by 4 bases and V by 5 bases; bases with no gene match: 7. The CDR3 DNA sequence: TGTGCCAGCAGCCCTACGGACAGGAGCTATGGCTACACCTTC. Translating it yields CASSPTDRSYGYTF.

V is TRBV6-6 and J is TRBJ1-1; the D gene is possibly TRBD1 (6 bases). The germline V and J ends were trimmed by 5 bases and 0 bases, with 10 bases remaining between them. This CDR3 comprises 14 residues. Per the germline V gene, CDR1 is MNHNY and CDR2 is SVGAGI (reference sequence). CDR3 DNA sequence: TGTGCCAGCAGTCCGGACAGCCTGAACACTGAAGCTTTCTTT. This sequence encodes CASSPDSLNTEAFF.

The chain combines TRBV20-1 with TRBJ1-2, with TRBD1 matching 10 bases. This CDR3 is 15 amino acids long. The J segment lost 4 bases and the V segment lost 3 bases, leaving 8 bases of the junction unmatched. Germline loops: CDR1 DFQATT, CDR2 SNEGSKA (reference sequence). CDR3 nucleotides: TGCAGTGCTAGTGACAGGGGGCTAAATATCTATGGCTACACCTTC. Residues: CSASDRGLNIYGYTF.

J is TRBJ2-5 and V is TRBV5-1; D may be TRBD2 (7 bases). Germline CDR1 is SGHRS and CDR2 is YFSETQ. CDR3 length: 16 residues. V was shortened by 0 bases and J by 5 bases, with 17 bases between the two germline ends. CDR3: CASSLVGGGAGETQYF. The CDR3 bases are TGCGCCAGCAGCTTGGTCGGTGGGGGGGCCGGTGAGACCCAGTACTTC.

This clone has only a few counts. The rearrangement uses TRBV3-1 (or the pseudogene TRBV3-2) and TRBJ2-1, with 8 positions matching TRBD1. Germline lookup yields CDR1 LGHDT and CDR2 YNNKEL (reference sequence). J lost 7 bases, V lost 4 bases, and 15 bases had no gene match. The CDR3 is 17 amino acids. The CDR3: CASSLRLGRTGRNEQFF. In nucleotides, the CDR3 is TGTGCCAGCAGCCTCCGACTTGGGAGGACAGGGAGGAATGAGCAGTTCTTC.

V usage is TRBV7-9 and J usage is TRBJ1-6, with D possibly being TRBD1 (5 bases). Germline assignment: CDR1 SEHNR and CDR2 FQNEAQ (reference sequence). Trimming cost V 4 bases and J 10 bases, with 17 bases left between them. The CDR3 loop spans 15 amino acids. CDR3 amino acids: CASSSPGGTGSPLHF. The CDR3 nucleotides are TGTGCCAGCAGCTCCCCCGGGGGAACTGGCTCACCCCTCCACTTT.

The genes are TRBV2 and TRBJ1-5; 10 positions agree with TRBD1. Germline CDR1 and CDR2: SNHLY and FYNNEI. The junction had 8 bases not matched to a gene; V was cut back by 8 bases and J by 4 bases. The CDR3 contains 15 residues. The CDR3 is CASAQTGGQNQPQHF. The CDR3 region has the DNA TGTGCCAGCGCCCAGACAGGGGGCCAGAATCAGCCCCAGCATTTT.

The rearrangement uses TRBV5-6 and TRBJ1-1; TRBD1 agrees at 9 bases. This CDR3 spans 15 amino acids. J gave up 3 bases and V 2 bases, and 5 bases lay outside the gene matches. Germline V gives CDR1 SGHDT, CDR2 YYEEEE. For the CDR3, the DNA is TGTGCCAGCAGCTTTGGACAGGGGATACACACTGAAGCTTTCTTT. Protein: CASSFGQGIHTEAFF.

V usage is TRBV15 and J usage is TRBJ2-7, with 12 bases identical to TRBD1. This CDR3 has 16 residues. V trimming: 3 bases; J trimming: 9 bases; junction bases outside the gene matches: 12. CDR1 and CDR2 (germline): LNHNV, YYDKDF (reference sequence). CDR3 in amino acids: CATSSARDRGLFGQYF. The CDR3 region has the DNA TGTGCCACCAGCAGCGCTCGGGACAGGGGGCTGTTTGGGCAGTACTTC.

The chain joins TRBV7-3 to TRBJ2-2, with a tentative D call TRBD1 (5 bases). This CDR3 has 18 residues. The germline CDR1 and CDR2 sequences are SGHTA and FQGTGA. The V and J ends lost 5 bases and 7 bases respectively, with 26 bases between them. The CDR3 DNA reads as TGTGCCAGCAGCCCTTTAAGGGGTCTAGTCGTTTGGGTCGGGGAGCTGTTTTTT. This encodes CASSPLRGLVVWVGELFF.

The chain has TRBV7-9 and TRBJ1-6; D unclear. V was pared by 4 bases and J by 7 bases, with 14 bases between. The V gene's germline CDR1 is SEHNR and CDR2 FQNEAQ (reference sequence). This CDR3 comprises 15 residues. CDR3 in amino acids: CASSYQPGENSPLHF. The DNA of the CDR3 is TGTGCCAGCAGCTACCAACCGGGAGAAAATTCACCCCTCCACTTT.